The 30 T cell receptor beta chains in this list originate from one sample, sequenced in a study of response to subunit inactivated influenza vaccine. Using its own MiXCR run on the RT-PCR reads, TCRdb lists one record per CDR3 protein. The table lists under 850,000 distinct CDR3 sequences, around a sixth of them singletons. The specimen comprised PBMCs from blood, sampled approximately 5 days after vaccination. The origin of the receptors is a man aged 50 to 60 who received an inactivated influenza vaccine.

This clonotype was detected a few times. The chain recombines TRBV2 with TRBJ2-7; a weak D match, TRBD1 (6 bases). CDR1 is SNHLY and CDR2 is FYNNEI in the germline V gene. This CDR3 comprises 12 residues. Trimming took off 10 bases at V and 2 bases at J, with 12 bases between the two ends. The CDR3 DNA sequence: TGTGCCACGGGGACACCACCCTACGAGCAGTACTTC. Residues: CATGTPPYEQYF.

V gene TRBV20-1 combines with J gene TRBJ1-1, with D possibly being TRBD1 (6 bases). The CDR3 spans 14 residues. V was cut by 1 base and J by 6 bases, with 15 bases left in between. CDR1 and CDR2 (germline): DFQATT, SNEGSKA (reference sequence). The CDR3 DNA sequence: TGCAGTGCTAGAGGGGACACTCGGGGGCCTGAAGCTTTCTTT. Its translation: CSARGDTRGPEAFF.

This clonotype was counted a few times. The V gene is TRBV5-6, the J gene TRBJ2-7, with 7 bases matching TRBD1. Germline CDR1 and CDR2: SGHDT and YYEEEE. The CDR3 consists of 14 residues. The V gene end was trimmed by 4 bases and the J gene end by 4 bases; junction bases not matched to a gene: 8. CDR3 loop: CASSPQGQPYEQYF. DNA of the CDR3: TGTGCCAGCAGCCCGCAGGGACAGCCTTACGAGCAGTACTTC.

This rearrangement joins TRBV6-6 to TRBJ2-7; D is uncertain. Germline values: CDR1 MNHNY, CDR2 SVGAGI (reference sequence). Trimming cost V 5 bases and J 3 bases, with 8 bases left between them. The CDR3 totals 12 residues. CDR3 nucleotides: TGTGCCAGCAGTGGCAACTTCTACGAGCAGTACTTC. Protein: CASSGNFYEQYF.

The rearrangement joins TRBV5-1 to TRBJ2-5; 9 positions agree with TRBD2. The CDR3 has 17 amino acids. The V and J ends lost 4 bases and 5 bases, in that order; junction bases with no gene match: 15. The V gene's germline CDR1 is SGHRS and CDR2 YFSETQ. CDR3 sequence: CASSILANSGGQETQYF. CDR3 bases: TGCGCCAGCAGCATACTTGCGAATAGCGGGGGCCAGGAGACCCAGTACTTC.

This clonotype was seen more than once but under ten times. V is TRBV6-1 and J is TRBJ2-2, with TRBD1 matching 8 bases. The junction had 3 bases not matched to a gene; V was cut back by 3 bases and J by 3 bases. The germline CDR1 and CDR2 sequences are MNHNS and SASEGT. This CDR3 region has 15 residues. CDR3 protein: CASSDGQGHTGELFF. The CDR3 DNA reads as TGTGCCAGCAGTGACGGACAGGGACACACCGGGGAGCTGTTTTTT.

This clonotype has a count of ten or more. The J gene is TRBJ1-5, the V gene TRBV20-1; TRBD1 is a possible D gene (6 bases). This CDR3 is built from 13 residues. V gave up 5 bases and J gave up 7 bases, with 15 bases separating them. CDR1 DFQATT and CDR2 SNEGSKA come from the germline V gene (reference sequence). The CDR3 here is CSASDRSGQPQHF. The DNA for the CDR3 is TGCAGTGCTTCTGACAGGTCCGGGCAGCCCCAGCATTTT.

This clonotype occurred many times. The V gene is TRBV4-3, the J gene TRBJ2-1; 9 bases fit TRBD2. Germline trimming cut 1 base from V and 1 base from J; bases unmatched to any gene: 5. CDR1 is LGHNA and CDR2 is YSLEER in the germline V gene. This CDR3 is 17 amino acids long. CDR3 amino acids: CASSQVLAGYSYNEQFF. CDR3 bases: TGCGCCAGCAGCCAAGTTCTAGCGGGATATTCCTACAATGAGCAGTTCTTC.

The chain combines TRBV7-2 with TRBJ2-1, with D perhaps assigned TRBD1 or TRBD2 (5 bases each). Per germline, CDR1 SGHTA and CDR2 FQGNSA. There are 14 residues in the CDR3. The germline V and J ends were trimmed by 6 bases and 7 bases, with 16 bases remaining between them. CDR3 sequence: CASRLGKGRNEQFF. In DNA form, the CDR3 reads TGTGCCAGCAGGCTTGGTAAGGGACGGAATGAGCAGTTCTTC.

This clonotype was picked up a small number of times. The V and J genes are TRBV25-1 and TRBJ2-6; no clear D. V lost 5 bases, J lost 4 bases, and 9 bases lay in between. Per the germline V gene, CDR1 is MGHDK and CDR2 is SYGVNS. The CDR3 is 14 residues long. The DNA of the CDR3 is TGTGCCAGCAGTAAGGCATCCGGGGCCAACGTCCTGACTTTC. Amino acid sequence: CASSKASGANVLTF.

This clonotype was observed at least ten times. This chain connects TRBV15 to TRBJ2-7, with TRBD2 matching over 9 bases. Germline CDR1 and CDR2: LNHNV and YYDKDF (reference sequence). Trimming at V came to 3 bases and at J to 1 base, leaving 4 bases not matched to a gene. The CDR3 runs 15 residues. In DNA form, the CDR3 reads TGTGCCACCAGCAGGGAAGCGGGAGGATCCTACGAGCAGTACTTC. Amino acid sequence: CATSREAGGSYEQYF.

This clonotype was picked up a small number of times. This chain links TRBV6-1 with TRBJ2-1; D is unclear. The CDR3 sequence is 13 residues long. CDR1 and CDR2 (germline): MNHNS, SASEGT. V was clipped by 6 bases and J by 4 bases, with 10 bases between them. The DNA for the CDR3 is TGTGCCAGCAGGGAACAGAGATACAATGAGCAGTTCTTC. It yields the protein CASREQRYNEQFF.

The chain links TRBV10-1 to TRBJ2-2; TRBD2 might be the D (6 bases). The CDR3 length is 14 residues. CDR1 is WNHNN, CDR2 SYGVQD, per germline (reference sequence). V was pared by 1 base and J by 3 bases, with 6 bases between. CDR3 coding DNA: TGCGCCAGCAGTGAGTGGGGGGACACCGGGGAGCTGTTTTTT. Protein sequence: CASSEWGDTGELFF.

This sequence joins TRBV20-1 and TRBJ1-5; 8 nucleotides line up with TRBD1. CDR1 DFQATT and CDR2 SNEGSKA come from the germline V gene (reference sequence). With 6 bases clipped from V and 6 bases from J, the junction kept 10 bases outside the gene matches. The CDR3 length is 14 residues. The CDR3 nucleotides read TGCAGTGCGCAGACAGGGGATTCGAGTCAGCCCCAGCATTTT. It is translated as CSAQTGDSSQPQHF.

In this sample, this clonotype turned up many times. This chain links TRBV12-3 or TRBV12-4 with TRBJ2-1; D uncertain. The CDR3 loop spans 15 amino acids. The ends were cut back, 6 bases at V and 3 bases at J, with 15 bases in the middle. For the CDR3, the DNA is TGTGCCAGCAGCTCTCCCCTGGGTTTCTACAATGAGCAGTTCTTC. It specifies CASSSPLGFYNEQFF.

CDR3 protein: CASSQDRRGGPNTQYF. The CDR3 nucleotides are TGCGCCAGCAGCCAAGATAGGCGGGGGGGCCCTAATACGCAGTATTTT. This rearrangement joins TRBV4-3 to TRBJ2-3; 9 bases agree with TRBD2. Losses at the gene ends were 0 bases for V and 7 bases for J; bases not matched to a gene: 8. CDR1 is LGHNA, CDR2 YSLEER, per germline. The CDR3 covers 16 residues.

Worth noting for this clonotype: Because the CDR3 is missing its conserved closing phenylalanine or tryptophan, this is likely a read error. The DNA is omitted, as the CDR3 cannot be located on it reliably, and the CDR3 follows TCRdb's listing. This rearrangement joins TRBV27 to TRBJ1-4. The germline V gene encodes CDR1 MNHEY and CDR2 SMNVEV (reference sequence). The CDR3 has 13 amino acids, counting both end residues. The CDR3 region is CASSLSNGRGFNN.

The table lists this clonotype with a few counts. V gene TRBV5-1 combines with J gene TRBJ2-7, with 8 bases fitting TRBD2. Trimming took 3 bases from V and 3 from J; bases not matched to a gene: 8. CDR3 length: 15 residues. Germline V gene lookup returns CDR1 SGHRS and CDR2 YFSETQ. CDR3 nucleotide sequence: TGCGCCAGCAGCTCCCGAAGACTAGCGTACTACGAGCAGTACTTC. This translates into CASSSRRLAYYEQYF.

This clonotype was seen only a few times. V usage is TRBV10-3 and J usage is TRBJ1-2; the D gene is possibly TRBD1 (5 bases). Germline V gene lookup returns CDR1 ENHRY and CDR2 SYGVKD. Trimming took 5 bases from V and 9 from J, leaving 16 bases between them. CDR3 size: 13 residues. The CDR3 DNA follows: TGTGCCATCAGTCAGCCTCAGGGAGATAGCTACACCTTC. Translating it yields CAISQPQGDSYTF.

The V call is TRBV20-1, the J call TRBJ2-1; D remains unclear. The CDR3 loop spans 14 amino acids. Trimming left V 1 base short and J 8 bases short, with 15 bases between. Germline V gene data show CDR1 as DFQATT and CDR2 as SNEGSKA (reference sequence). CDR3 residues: CSARGVGLGDEQFF. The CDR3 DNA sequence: TGCAGTGCTAGAGGTGTAGGATTAGGCGATGAGCAGTTCTTC.

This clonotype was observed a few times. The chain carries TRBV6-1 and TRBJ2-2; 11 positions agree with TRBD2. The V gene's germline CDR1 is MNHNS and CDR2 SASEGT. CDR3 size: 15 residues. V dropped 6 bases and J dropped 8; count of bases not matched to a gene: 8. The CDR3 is CASRRLAGPLGELFF. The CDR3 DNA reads TGTGCCAGCAGACGACTAGCGGGACCGTTGGGGGAGCTGTTTTTT.

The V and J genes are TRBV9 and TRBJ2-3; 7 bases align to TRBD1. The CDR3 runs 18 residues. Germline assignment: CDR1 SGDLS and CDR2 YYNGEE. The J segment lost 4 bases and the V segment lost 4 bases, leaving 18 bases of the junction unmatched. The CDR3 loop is CASSPRQGSSIFADTQYF. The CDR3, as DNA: TGTGCCAGCAGCCCCCGACAGGGTTCTTCCATCTTTGCAGATACGCAGTATTTT.

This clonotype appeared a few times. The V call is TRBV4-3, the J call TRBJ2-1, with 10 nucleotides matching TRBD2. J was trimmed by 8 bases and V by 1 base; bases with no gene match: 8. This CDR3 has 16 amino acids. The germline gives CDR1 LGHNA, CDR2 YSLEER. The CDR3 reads CASSQGSALAGDEQFF. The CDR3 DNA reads TGCGCCAGCAGCCAAGGGTCCGCCCTAGCGGGAGATGAGCAGTTCTTC.

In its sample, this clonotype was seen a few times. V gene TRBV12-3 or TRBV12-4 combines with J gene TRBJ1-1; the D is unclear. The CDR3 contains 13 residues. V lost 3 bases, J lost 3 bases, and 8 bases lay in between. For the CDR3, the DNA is TGTGCCAGCAGTTTCCTCGTAGACACTGAAGCTTTCTTT. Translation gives CASSFLVDTEAFF.

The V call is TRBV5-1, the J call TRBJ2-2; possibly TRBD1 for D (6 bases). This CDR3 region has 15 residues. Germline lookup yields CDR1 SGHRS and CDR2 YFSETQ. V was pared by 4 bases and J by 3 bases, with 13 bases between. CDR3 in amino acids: CASSEQGRDTGELFF. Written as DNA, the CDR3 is TGCGCCAGCAGCGAACAGGGTCGGGACACCGGGGAGCTGTTTTTT. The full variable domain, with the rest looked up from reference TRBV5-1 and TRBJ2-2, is KAGVTQTPRYLIKTRGQQVTLSCSPISGHRSVSWYQQTPGQGLQFLFEYFSETQRNKGNFPGRFSGRQFSNSRSEMNVSTLELGDSALYLCASSEQGRDTGELFFGEGSRLTVL.

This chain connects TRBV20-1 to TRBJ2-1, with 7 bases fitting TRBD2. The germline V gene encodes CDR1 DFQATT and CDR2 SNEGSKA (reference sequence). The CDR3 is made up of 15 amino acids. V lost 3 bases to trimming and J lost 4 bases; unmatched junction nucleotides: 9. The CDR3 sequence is CSASLLAVGYNEQFF. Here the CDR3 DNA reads TGCAGTGCTAGTCTTCTAGCGGTGGGTTACAATGAGCAGTTCTTC.

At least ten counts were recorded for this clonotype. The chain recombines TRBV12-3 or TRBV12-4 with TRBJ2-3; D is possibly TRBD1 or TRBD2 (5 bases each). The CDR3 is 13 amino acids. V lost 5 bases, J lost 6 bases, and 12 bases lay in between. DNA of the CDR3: TGTGCCAGCAGTAAGGGACCCAGGGATACGCAGTATTTT. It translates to CASSKGPRDTQYF.

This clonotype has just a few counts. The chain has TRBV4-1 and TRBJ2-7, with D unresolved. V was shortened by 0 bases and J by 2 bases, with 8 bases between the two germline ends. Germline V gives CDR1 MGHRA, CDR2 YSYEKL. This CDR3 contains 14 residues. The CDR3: CASSQDGLPYEQYF. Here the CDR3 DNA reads TGCGCCAGCAGCCAAGATGGGCTCCCCTACGAGCAGTACTTC.

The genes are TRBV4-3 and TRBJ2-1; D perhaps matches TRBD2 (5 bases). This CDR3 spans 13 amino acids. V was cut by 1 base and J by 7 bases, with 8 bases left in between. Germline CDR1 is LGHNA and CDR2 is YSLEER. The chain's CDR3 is CASSQGTWNEQFF. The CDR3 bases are TGCGCCAGCAGCCAAGGGACTTGGAATGAGCAGTTCTTC.

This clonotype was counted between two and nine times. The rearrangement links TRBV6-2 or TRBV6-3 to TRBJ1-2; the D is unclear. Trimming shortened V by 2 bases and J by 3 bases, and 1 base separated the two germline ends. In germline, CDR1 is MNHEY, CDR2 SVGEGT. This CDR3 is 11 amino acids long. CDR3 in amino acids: CASSYDYGYTF. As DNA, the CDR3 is TGTGCCAGCAGTTACGACTATGGCTACACCTTC.